The 28 T cell receptor beta chains given below trace back to one sample, sequenced in a study of technical replicates of blood from several donors. The table came from immunoSEQ multiplex PCR; TCRdb's copy has only in-frame clones and leaves some out. Altogether tens of thousands of clones are present, roughly nine tenths being singletons, with the ten largest covering more than 0.35%. The specimen was T cells isolated from PBMCs. The receptors derive from a human donor in good health. Some clones in this sample may be carry-over from other donors' samples.

Details on this clone: Other DNA sequences of this sample code for an identical CDR3. This sequence joins TRBV7-9 and TRBJ1-1; maybe TRBD1 (6 bases). CDR1 is SEHNR and CDR2 is FQNEAQ in the germline V gene (reference sequence). With 2 bases removed from V and 8 bases from J, the gap between germline ends came to 9 bases. The CDR3 is 12 amino acids. CDR3 loop: CASSLSGTEAFF. The CDR3 DNA reads as TGTGCCAGCAGCTTATCCGGGACAGAAGCTTTCTTT.

The chain links TRBV1 to TRBJ2-3; TRBD1, the D gene given by the table, was not confirmed from the DNA. TRBV1 is classified as a pseudogene. This CDR3 is 15 amino acids long. CDR3 sequence: CTSSQPAQGLDTQYF. CDR3 bases: TGCACCAGCAGCCAACCAGCACAGGGCTTAGATACGCAGTATTTT.

The chain links TRBV19 to TRBJ2-7, with D possibly being TRBD2 (5 bases). The CDR3 runs to 14 residues. CDR1 and CDR2 from the germline V gene are LNHDA and SQIVND (reference sequence). The V and J ends lost 3 bases and 5 bases respectively, with 14 bases between them. CDR3 DNA sequence: TGTGCCAGTAGTATTCGAGGGATAATCCACGAGCAGTACTTC. As protein: CASSIRGIIHEQYF.

This chain connects TRBV11-3 to TRBJ1-1; D is possibly TRBD1 (6 bases). V dropped 1 base and J dropped 7 bases, with 10 bases sitting between them. The germline V gene has CDR1 SGHNT and CDR2 YENEEA. The CDR3 is made up of 13 amino acids. In DNA form, the CDR3 reads TGTGCCAGCAGCTTAGCGTGGACAGTTGAAGCTTTCTTT. Protein: CASSLAWTVEAFF. Full variable domain (remainder filled in from reference TRBV11-3 and TRBJ1-1): EAGVVQSPRYKIIEKKQPVAFWCNPISGHNTLYWYLQNLGQGPELLIRYENEEAVDDSQLPKDRFSAERLKGVDSTLKIQPAELGDSAVYLCASSLAWTVEAFFGQGTRLTVV.

This clone was recorded only once. The V and J genes are TRBV18 and TRBJ2-7; 8 nucleotides align to TRBD2. CDR3 length equals 15 residues. V dropped 3 bases and J dropped 6; count of bases not matched to a gene: 10. CDR1 and CDR2 from the germline V gene are KGHSH and LQKENI. CDR3 protein: CASSPPGLGSSEQYF. In DNA, the CDR3 is TGTGCCAGCTCACCGCCGGGACTAGGGAGTAGCGAGCAGTACTTC.

This clone was seen only once. The chain combines TRBV4-1 with TRBJ1-6; 7 bases are shared with TRBD1. This CDR3 region has 14 residues. CDR1 and CDR2 from the germline V gene are MGHRA and YSYEKL. Losses at the gene ends were 7 bases for V and 9 bases for J; bases not matched to a gene: 9. The CDR3 loop is CASTPDRTGSPLHF. The CDR3, as DNA: TGCGCCAGCACCCCCGATAGGACAGGTTCACCCCTCCACTTT.

The V call is TRBV11-2, the J call TRBJ2-7, with TRBD1 as a possible D gene (5 bases). CDR3 length equals 18 residues. Trimming took off 5 bases at V and 2 bases at J, with 25 bases between the two ends. In germline, CDR1 is SGHAT, CDR2 FQNNGV. The CDR3 protein is CASSAVRPKPAGTYEQYF. The CDR3 region has the DNA TGTGCCAGCAGCGCTGTGAGGCCCAAGCCCGCAGGGACCTACGAGCAGTACTTC.

This rearrangement joins TRBV6-6 to TRBJ2-7, with 8 bases lining up with TRBD1. Germline assignment: CDR1 MNHNY and CDR2 SVGAGI (reference sequence). Trimming at V came to 0 bases and at J to 2 bases, leaving 3 bases not matched to a gene. This CDR3 spans 15 amino acids. CDR3 amino acids: CASSYSPRGPYEQYF. Here the CDR3 DNA reads TGTGCCAGCAGTTACTCGCCCAGGGGGCCCTACGAGCAGTACTTC.

The V gene is TRBV28, the J gene TRBJ1-1; 8 bases are a match to TRBD1. Germline V lookup: CDR1 MDHEN, CDR2 SYDVKM. This CDR3 is 15 amino acids long. V shed 5 bases, J shed 7 bases, and the junction held 12 bases outside the gene matches. CDR3 residues: CASSIPDRVKFEAFF. The CDR3 DNA follows: TGTGCCAGCAGTATTCCGGACAGGGTGAAATTTGAAGCTTTCTTT.

This clone was recorded only once. The gene calls are TRBV11-2 and TRBJ2-1; tentatively, D is TRBD2 (6 bases). V lost 5 bases to trimming and J lost 6 bases, with 14 bases between them. This CDR3 spans 14 amino acids. Germline assignment: CDR1 SGHAT and CDR2 FQNNGV. Written as DNA, the CDR3 is TGTGCCAGCAGCCGCGGGACGCTGATCAATGAGCAGTTCTTC. This gives the protein CASSRGTLINEQFF.

This chain connects TRBV10-1 to TRBJ2-5; possible D gene TRBD1, 6 bases. The CDR3 consists of 14 residues. V shed 3 bases and J shed 3 bases, with 11 bases lying between them. Germline V gene data show CDR1 as WNHNN and CDR2 as SYGVQD (reference sequence). CDR3: CASSDFDRKETQYF. Here the CDR3 DNA reads TGCGCCAGCAGTGACTTCGACAGGAAAGAGACCCAGTACTTC.

The genes are TRBV7-9 and TRBJ1-2; tentatively, D is TRBD1 (5 bases). The CDR3 loop spans 16 amino acids. The V gene's germline CDR1 is SEHNR and CDR2 FQNEAQ (reference sequence). V was trimmed by 4 bases and J by 8 bases, leaving 23 bases between them. The chain's CDR3 is CASSSEVVRATAGYTF. As DNA, the CDR3 is TGTGCCAGCAGCTCCGAGGTAGTCAGGGCTACCGCGGGCTACACCTTC.

The J gene is TRBJ1-5, the V gene TRBV30; 7 bases match TRBD1. This CDR3 is built from 13 residues. Germline V lookup: CDR1 GTSNPN, CDR2 SVGIG (reference sequence). With V trimmed by 5 bases and J by 3 bases, 4 bases remained unmatched. CDR3 DNA: TGTGCCTGGGGGGACAGCGTCAATCAGCCCCAGCATTTT. Amino acid sequence: CAWGDSVNQPQHF.

The rearrangement links TRBV6-6 to TRBJ1-2; 7 positions agree with TRBD1. There are 15 residues in the CDR3. The germline V gene encodes CDR1 MNHNY and CDR2 SVGAGI (reference sequence). With V trimmed by 5 bases and J by 1 base, 7 bases remained unmatched. CDR3 bases: TGTGCCAGCAGTCACGAAGGGGACAGTAACTATGGCTACACCTTC. Protein sequence: CASSHEGDSNYGYTF.

The rearrangement uses TRBV5-1 and TRBJ2-7; D possibly corresponds to TRBD1 (5 bases). The CDR3 sequence is 11 residues long. Germline V gene sequence: CDR1 SGHRS, CDR2 YFSETQ. The V and J ends lost 6 bases and 3 bases respectively, with 7 bases between them. The CDR3 reads CASKGLYEQYF. In nucleotides, the CDR3 is TGCGCCAGCAAGGGGCTCTACGAGCAGTACTTC.

The chain couples TRBV10-2 to TRBJ1-6; no clear D gene. Trimming cost V 3 bases and J 0 bases, with 9 bases left between them. Germline V gene lookup returns CDR1 WSHSY and CDR2 SAAADI. This CDR3 contains 16 residues. The CDR3 DNA sequence: TGCGCCAGCAGTGATTCCCCCAGCTCCTATAATTCACCCCTCCACTTT. Protein: CASSDSPSSYNSPLHF.

This clone showed up just once. The chain employs TRBV7-9 and TRBJ1-3, with a tentative D call TRBD1 (6 bases). CDR3 length equals 15 residues. V lost 2 bases and J 0 bases, leaving 8 bases between the germline ends. CDR1 and CDR2 from the germline V gene are SEHNR and FQNEAQ (reference sequence). CDR3 sequence reads: CASSLIRGSGNTIYF. The CDR3 DNA follows: TGTGCCAGCAGCTTAATCAGGGGCTCTGGAAACACCATATATTTT.

V gene TRBV13 combines with J gene TRBJ2-5; D might be TRBD2 (5 bases). Trimming pared 10 bases from V and 3 bases from J, leaving 27 bases between. CDR3 length: 17 residues. CDR1 and CDR2 from the germline V gene are PRHDT and FYEKMQ (reference sequence). The CDR3 DNA reads as TGTGCCACCCGGACCCGCTGGGGAGCAAGAGGTAAAGAGACCCAGTACTTC. It yields the protein CATRTRWGARGKETQYF.

This clone was counted a few times. This chain uses TRBV28 with TRBJ2-3; 9 bases agree with TRBD2. The V gene end was trimmed by 3 bases and the J gene end by 5 bases; junction bases not matched to a gene: 3. Per germline, CDR1 MDHEN and CDR2 SYDVKM. The CDR3 runs to 14 residues. The CDR3 DNA reads TGTGCCAGCAGTTTGGGACTAGCAATAGATACGCAGTATTTT. Translating it yields CASSLGLAIDTQYF.

The rearrangement joins TRBV9 to TRBJ1-1; D is undetermined. CDR1 and CDR2 from the germline V gene are SGDLS and YYNGEE. The CDR3 length is 13 residues. Trimming stripped 1 base from V and 3 bases from J, with 7 bases between. The CDR3 loop is CASSVSADTEAFF. The CDR3 DNA sequence: TGTGCCAGCAGCGTATCCGCAGACACTGAAGCTTTCTTT.

The chain combines TRBV5-1 with TRBJ1-1; a weak D match, TRBD1 (6 bases). This CDR3 comprises 13 residues. With 5 bases removed from V and 3 bases from J, the gap between germline ends came to 11 bases. In germline, CDR1 is SGHRS, CDR2 YFSETQ. The CDR3 coding sequence is TGCGCCAGCAGGAGACAGGAGGACACTGAAGCTTTCTTT. It codes for CASRRQEDTEAFF.

The chain has TRBV11-3 and TRBJ2-1; 8 bases agree with TRBD2. The J segment lost 6 bases and the V segment lost 1 base, leaving 5 bases of the junction unmatched. This CDR3 contains 15 residues. The germline gives CDR1 SGHNT, CDR2 YENEEA. CDR3 in amino acids: CASSLVTGGPNEQFF. CDR3 in DNA: TGTGCCAGCAGCTTAGTGACGGGGGGGCCCAATGAGCAGTTCTTC.

This clone was found once. Written as DNA, the CDR3 is TGTGCCAGCTCACCAATGAGCAGGGGCCCAGATACGCAGTATTTT. It translates to CASSPMSRGPDTQYF. The rearrangement uses TRBV18 and TRBJ2-3; weak D call: TRBD1 (6 bases). V was shortened by 2 bases and J by 4 bases, with 13 bases between the two germline ends. CDR3 length equals 15 residues. Looked up from germline, CDR1 is KGHSH and CDR2 is LQKENI.

The gene calls are TRBV6-5 and TRBJ2-7; D perhaps matches TRBD1 (5 bases). V was clipped by 2 bases and J by 5 bases, with 10 bases between them. The length of the CDR3 is 13 residues. Germline V lookup: CDR1 MNHEY, CDR2 SVGAGI. CDR3 sequence reads: CASSYLSTDEQYF. As DNA, the CDR3 is TGTGCCAGCAGTTACCTTTCGACAGACGAGCAGTACTTC.

V gene TRBV6-1 combines with J gene TRBJ2-1, with TRBD1 identical over 10 bases. CDR1 MNHNS and CDR2 SASEGT come from the germline V gene. The J segment lost 1 base and the V segment lost 4 bases, leaving 4 bases of the junction unmatched. The CDR3 spans 16 residues. Written as DNA, the CDR3 is TGTGCCAGCAGTGGACGACAGGGGGCATCCTACAATGAGCAGTTCTTC. The encoded protein is CASSGRQGASYNEQFF.

V and J are TRBV6-5 and TRBJ1-2; D possibly corresponds to TRBD1 (6 bases). Germline lookup yields CDR1 MNHEY and CDR2 SVGAGI. The CDR3 sequence is 13 residues long. Trimming took off 5 bases at V and 7 bases at J, with 14 bases between the two ends. CDR3 coding DNA: TGTGCCAGCAGTAAACAGGGAAGGAGTGGCTACACCTTC. Amino acids: CASSKQGRSGYTF.

CDR3 nucleotides: TGTGCCAGCAGTTTCATAGAGTCTAGCACAGATACGCAGTATTTT. Translation: CASSFIESSTDTQYF. The chain links TRBV28 to TRBJ2-3; D is unclear. Germline V CDR1 and CDR2: MDHEN, SYDVKM. The CDR3 extends over 15 amino acids. Trimming took off 3 bases at V and 0 bases at J, with 10 bases between the two ends.

The V and J genes are TRBV27 and TRBJ1-4; D is uncertain. Germline V lookup: CDR1 MNHEY, CDR2 SMNVEV (reference sequence). Between the trimmed V and J ends, which lost 3 bases and 8 bases, there was a span of 13 bases. There are 14 residues in the CDR3. For the CDR3, the DNA is TGTGCCAGCAGTTTCTCCGGGTCCATAGAAAAACTGTTTTTT. Its protein product is CASSFSGSIEKLFF.